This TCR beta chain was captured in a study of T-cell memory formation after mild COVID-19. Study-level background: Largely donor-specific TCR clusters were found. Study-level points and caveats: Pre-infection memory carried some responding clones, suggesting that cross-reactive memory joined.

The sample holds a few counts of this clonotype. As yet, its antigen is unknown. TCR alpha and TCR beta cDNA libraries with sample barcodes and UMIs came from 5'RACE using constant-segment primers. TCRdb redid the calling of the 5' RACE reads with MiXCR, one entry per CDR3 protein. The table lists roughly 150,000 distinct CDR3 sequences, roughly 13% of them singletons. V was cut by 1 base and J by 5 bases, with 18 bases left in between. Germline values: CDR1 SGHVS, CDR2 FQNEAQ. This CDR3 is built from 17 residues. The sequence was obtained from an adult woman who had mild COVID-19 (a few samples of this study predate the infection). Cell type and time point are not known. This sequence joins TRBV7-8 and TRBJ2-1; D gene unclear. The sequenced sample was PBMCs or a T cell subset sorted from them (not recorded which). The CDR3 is CASSLVDLPPLNNEQFF. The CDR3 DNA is TGTGCCAGCAGCTTAGTTGACCTCCCACCCCTTAACAATGAGCAGTTCTTC.